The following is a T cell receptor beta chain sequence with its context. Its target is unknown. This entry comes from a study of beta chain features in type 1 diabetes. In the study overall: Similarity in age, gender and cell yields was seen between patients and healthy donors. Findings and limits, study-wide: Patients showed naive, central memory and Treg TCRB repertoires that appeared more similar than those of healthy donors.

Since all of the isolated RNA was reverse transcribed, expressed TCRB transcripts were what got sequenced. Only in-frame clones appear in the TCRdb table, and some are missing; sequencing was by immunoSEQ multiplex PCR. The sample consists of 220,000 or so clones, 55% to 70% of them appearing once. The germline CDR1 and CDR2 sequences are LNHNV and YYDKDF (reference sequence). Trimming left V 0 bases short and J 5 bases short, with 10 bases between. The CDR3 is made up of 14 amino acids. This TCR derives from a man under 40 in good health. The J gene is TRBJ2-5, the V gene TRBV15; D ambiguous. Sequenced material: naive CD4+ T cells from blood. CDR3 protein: CATSRDNGQETQYF. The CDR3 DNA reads TGTGCCACCAGCAGAGATAACGGGCAGGAGACCCAGTACTTC.